This entry lists 17 T cell receptor beta chains sequenced from one sample in a study of cytomegalovirus exposure and HLA in healthy donors. Sequenced by immunoSEQ multiplex PCR; TCRdb stores in-frame clones only, minus some. Of roughly 100,000 clones listed, 85% to 90% are singletons. The sample taken for sequencing was PBMCs. All receptors derive from a woman under 30 in good health and CMV-seropositive.

The gene calls are TRBV9 and TRBJ2-7; possibly TRBD2 for D (6 bases). The germline gives CDR1 SGDLS, CDR2 YYNGEE. Trimming left V 3 bases short and J 4 bases short, with 11 bases between. There are 13 residues in the CDR3. The CDR3 loop reads CASSGRESYEQYF. CDR3 nucleotide sequence: TGTGCCAGCAGCGGACGGGAGTCTTACGAGCAGTACTTC.

The CDR3 spells CASSTSGTNEQFF. The DNA of the CDR3 is TGTGCCAGTAGCACTAGCGGAACCAATGAGCAGTTCTTC. The rearrangement links TRBV19 to TRBJ2-1, with 8 bases identical to TRBD2. Trimming cost V 6 bases and J 6 bases; bases outside gene matches: 4. Germline loops: CDR1 LNHDA, CDR2 SQIVND (reference sequence). The CDR3 has 13 residues. Together with reference TRBV19 and TRBJ2-1, the CDR3 gives the full variable domain: DGGITQSPKYLFRKEGQNVTLSCEQNLNHDAMYWYRQDPGQGLRLIYYSQIVNDFQKGDIAEGYSVSREKKESFPLTVTSAQKNPTAFYLCASSTSGTNEQFFGPGTRLTVL.

This rearrangement joins TRBV9 to TRBJ2-2; 8 nucleotides agree with TRBD2. In germline, CDR1 is SGDLS, CDR2 YYNGEE. V was pared by 0 bases and J by 2 bases, with 3 bases of the junction left unmatched. This CDR3 is 16 amino acids long. CDR3: CASSVGSGTNTGELFF. The CDR3, as DNA: TGTGCCAGCAGCGTAGGTAGCGGGACTAACACCGGGGAGCTGTTTTTT.

Concerning this clone itself: Given the absence of the conserved phenylalanine or tryptophan at the CDR3 end, a read error is likely. The DNA is left out, because the CDR3 cannot be placed on it with certainty; the CDR3 is given as TCRdb lists it. The chain employs TRBV12-1 and TRBJ1-2. TRBV12-1 is marked as a pseudogene. The CDR3 is made up of 9 amino acids, end residues included. The chain's CDR3 is CASSPPRAL.

There are a few counts of this clone. This chain links TRBV19 with TRBJ2-7; D is possibly TRBD1 (6 bases). Trimming stripped 6 bases from V and 4 bases from J, with 13 bases between. The CDR3 sequence is 13 residues long. Per germline, CDR1 LNHDA and CDR2 SQIVND (reference sequence). CDR3 sequence reads: CASSGDTRYEQYF. The CDR3 bases are TGTGCCAGTAGCGGGGACACGCGATACGAGCAGTACTTC.

V is TRBV28 and J is TRBJ1-4; unclear D gene. Trimming shortened V by 6 bases and J by 8 bases, and 19 bases separated the two germline ends. The CDR3 consists of 15 residues. CDR1 is MDHEN, CDR2 SYDVKM, per germline. Here the CDR3 DNA reads TGTGCCAGCAGCCTCGGCCCGGCGGGAGTCGAAAAACTGTTTTTT. Protein sequence: CASSLGPAGVEKLFF. The full variable domain, completed using reference TRBV28 and TRBJ1-4, is DVKVTQSSRYLVKRTGEKVFLECVQDMDHENMFWYRQDPGLGLRLIYFSYDVKMKEKGDIPEGYSVSREKKERFSLILESASTNQTSMYLCASSLGPAGVEKLFFGSGTQLSVL.

V is TRBV2 and J is TRBJ1-1; the D is unclear. Trimming took 8 bases from V and 11 from J, leaving 21 bases between them. Looked up from germline, CDR1 is SNHLY and CDR2 is FYNNEI. CDR3 length equals 13 residues. As DNA, the CDR3 is TGTGCCAGCGATAGCAGTCGGCTCGTTAGGGCTTTCTTT. Translating it yields CASDSSRLVRAFF.

The chain uses TRBV6-5 and TRBJ1-3; D may be TRBD1 (6 bases). V lost 0 bases and J lost 2, with 11 bases in between. Germline CDR1 MNHEY, CDR2 SVGAGI. This CDR3 region has 16 residues. CDR3 protein: CASSYSMAGAGNTIYF. CDR3 nucleotides: TGTGCCAGCAGTTACTCGATGGCAGGGGCTGGAAACACCATATATTTT.

The chain recombines TRBV5-6 with TRBJ1-3, with a tentative D call TRBD1 (6 bases). This CDR3 spans 14 amino acids. V was clipped by 4 bases and J by 1 base, with 9 bases between them. The germline V gene encodes CDR1 SGHDT and CDR2 YYEEEE. This chain's CDR3 is CASSPTGSGNTIYF. CDR3 nucleotide sequence: TGTGCCAGCAGCCCGACAGGATCTGGAAACACCATATATTTT.

This chain connects TRBV7-9 to TRBJ2-2, with D unresolved. In germline, CDR1 is SEHNR, CDR2 FQNEAQ (reference sequence). Trimming took off 6 bases at V and 0 bases at J, with 14 bases between the two ends. The CDR3 is made up of 16 amino acids. This CDR3 is CASRETAGTNTGELFF. The CDR3 bases are TGTGCCAGCAGGGAAACGGCAGGAACGAACACCGGGGAGCTGTTTTTT.

The chain employs TRBV7-2 and TRBJ1-1, with 7 bases aligning to TRBD1. Unmatched junction bases numbered 14, after V lost 4 bases and J lost 0 bases. The CDR3 loop spans 18 amino acids. Germline lookup yields CDR1 SGHTA and CDR2 FQGNSA. The CDR3 reads CASSSKGATPFMNTEAFF. The CDR3 DNA reads as TGTGCCAGCAGCTCCAAGGGGGCTACGCCCTTCATGAACACTGAAGCTTTCTTT.

The chain recombines TRBV2 with TRBJ2-2; perhaps TRBD1 as D (6 bases). The ends were cut back, 2 bases at V and 5 bases at J, with 12 bases in the middle. The germline V gene has CDR1 SNHLY and CDR2 FYNNEI. This CDR3 region has 15 residues. This CDR3 reads CASSESAGETGELFF. DNA for the CDR3: TGTGCCAGCAGTGAATCTGCAGGGGAAACCGGGGAGCTGTTTTTT.

Here the CDR3 DNA reads TGTGCCAGCAGTGACCGGGGGGCTGGAAACACCATATATTTT. Encoded protein: CASSDRGAGNTIYF. The rearrangement links TRBV6-1 to TRBJ1-3, with D maybe TRBD1 (5 bases). The CDR3 contains 14 residues. V shed 3 bases and J shed 2 bases, with 8 bases lying between them. In germline, CDR1 is MNHNS, CDR2 SASEGT.

The rearrangement links TRBV29-1 to TRBJ2-1; D might be TRBD1 (6 bases). Trimming shortened V by 0 bases and J by 7 bases, and 19 bases separated the two germline ends. This CDR3 spans 16 amino acids. Germline V gene sequence: CDR1 SQVTM, CDR2 ANQGSEA. The CDR3 DNA follows: TGCAGCGTTGAAGACCGCAGTGGGCAGGGGTGGAATGAGCAGTTCTTC. This gives the protein CSVEDRSGQGWNEQFF.

The V gene is TRBV25-1, the J gene TRBJ1-2; a weak D match, TRBD1 (5 bases). Between the trimmed V and J ends, which lost 3 bases and 4 bases, there was a span of 6 bases. The CDR3 spans 12 residues. In germline, CDR1 is MGHDK, CDR2 SYGVNS. The CDR3 DNA sequence: TGTGCCAGCAGTGAGCAGGGCTATGGCTACACCTTC. It codes for CASSEQGYGYTF.

The chain uses TRBV27 and TRBJ2-7, with 10 bases identical to TRBD1. The germline gives CDR1 MNHEY, CDR2 SMNVEV (reference sequence). V lost 7 bases to trimming and J lost 4 bases; unmatched junction nucleotides: 4. The CDR3 runs 13 residues. The CDR3 spells CASTPGQGYEQYF. The CDR3 nucleotides read TGTGCCAGCACTCCGGGACAGGGGTACGAGCAGTACTTC.

The chain joins TRBV5-5 to TRBJ1-1; no clear D gene. Germline V gene data show CDR1 as SGHKS and CDR2 as YYEKEE (reference sequence). This CDR3 spans 14 amino acids. V gave up 1 base and J gave up 1 base, with 8 bases separating them. The chain's CDR3 is CASSLSQANTEAFF. The CDR3 DNA follows: TGTGCCAGCAGCTTGAGTCAAGCGAACACTGAAGCTTTCTTT.